This TCR beta chain comes out of a study of blood T cells in healthy people across ages. Alongside a J-beta primer mix, a sample-barcoded 5' primer served in a second PCR lasting roughly 7 to 11 cycles. Every cDNA molecule carried a tag from a template-switch adaptor bearing 12 random nucleotides. MiXCR, applied by TCRdb to the 5' RACE reads, yields one record per CDR3 protein. The sample comprises about 810,000 distinct CDR3 sequences, under 40% of which are singletons, and 10% to 15% rests with the top ten. Of note for this clonotype: Its antigen is unknown.

This CDR3 has 12 amino acids. Germline V gives CDR1 LNHDA, CDR2 SQIVND (reference sequence). Deletions cut 8 bases from V and 9 bases from J, with 16 bases between. Study observations and caveats: Older individuals had lower TCR beta diversity per million T cells (the decline was roughly linear).

Each donor supplied ten milliliters of peripheral blood. The material sequenced was blood. This sequence was found in a man aged 18 to 30 in good health. The chain links TRBV19 to TRBJ2-5; D might be TRBD1 or TRBD2, each matching 5 bases. CDR3 DNA sequence: TGTGCCAGTTCCCAGGGATGGGAGCCCCAGTACTTC. This encodes CASSQGWEPQYF.